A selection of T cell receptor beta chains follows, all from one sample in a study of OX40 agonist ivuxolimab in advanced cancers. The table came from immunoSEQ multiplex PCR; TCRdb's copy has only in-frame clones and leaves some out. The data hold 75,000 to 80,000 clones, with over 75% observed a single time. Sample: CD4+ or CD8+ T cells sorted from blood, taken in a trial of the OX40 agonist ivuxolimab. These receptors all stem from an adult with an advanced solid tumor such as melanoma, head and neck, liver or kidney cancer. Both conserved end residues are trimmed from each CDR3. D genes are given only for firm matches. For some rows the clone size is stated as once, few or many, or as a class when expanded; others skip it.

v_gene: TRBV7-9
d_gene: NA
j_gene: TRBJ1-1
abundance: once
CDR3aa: ASRGPYRFKRNEAF

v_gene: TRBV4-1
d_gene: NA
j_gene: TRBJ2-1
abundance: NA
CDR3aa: ASSFSASSYNEQF

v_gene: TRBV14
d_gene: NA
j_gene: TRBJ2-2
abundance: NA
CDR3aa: ASSHEWRTGELF

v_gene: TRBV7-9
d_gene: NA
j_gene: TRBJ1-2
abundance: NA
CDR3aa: ASSLDRGGDGGYT

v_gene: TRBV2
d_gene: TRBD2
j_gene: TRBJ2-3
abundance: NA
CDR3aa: ASRRRRASGSTPLQDTQY

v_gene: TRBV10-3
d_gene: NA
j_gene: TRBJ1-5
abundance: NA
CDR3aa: AISEFGKVDGQPQH

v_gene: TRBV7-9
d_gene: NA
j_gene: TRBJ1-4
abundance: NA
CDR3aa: ASSRGGAANEKLF

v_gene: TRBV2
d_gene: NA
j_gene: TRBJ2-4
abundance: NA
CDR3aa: ASSEWDFNIQY

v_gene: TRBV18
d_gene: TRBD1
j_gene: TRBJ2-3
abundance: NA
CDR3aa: ASSPGQMSSTDTQY

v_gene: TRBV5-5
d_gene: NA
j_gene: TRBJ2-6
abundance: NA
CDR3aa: ASSLGQPYSGANVLT

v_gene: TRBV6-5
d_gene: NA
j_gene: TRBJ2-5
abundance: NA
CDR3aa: ASSRGSQETQY

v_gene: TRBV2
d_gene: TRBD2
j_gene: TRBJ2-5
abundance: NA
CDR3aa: ASWTSGDQETQY

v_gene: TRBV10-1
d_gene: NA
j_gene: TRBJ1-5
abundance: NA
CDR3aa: ASSERAPGNQPQH

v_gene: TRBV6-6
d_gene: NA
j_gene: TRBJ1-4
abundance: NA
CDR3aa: ASSLGRGREKLF

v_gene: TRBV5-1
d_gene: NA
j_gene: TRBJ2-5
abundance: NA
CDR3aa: ASRKQGNQETQY

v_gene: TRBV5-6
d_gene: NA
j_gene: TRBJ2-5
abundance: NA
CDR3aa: ASSPRGGGAETQY

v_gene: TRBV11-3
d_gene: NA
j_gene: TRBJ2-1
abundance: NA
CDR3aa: ASSRQASYNEQF